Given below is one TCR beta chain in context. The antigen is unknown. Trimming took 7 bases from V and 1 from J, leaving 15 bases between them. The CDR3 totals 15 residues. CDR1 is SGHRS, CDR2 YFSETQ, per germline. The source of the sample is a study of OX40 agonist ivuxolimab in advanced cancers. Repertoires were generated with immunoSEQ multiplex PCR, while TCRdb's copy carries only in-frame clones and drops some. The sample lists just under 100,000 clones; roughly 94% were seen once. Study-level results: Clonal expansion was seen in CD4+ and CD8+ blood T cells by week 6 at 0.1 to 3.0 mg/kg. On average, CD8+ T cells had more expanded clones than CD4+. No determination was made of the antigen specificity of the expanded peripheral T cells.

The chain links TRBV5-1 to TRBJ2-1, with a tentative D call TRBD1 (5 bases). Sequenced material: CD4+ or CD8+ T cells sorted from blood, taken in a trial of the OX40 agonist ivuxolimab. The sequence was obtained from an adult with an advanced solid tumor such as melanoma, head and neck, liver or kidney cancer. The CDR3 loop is CASSGWWGSYNEQFF. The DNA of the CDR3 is TGCGCCAGCTCAGGGTGGTGGGGTTCCTACAATGAGCAGTTCTTC.